This entry describes one T cell receptor beta chain. Its antigen is as yet unknown. On each TCR cDNA molecule, a unique molecular identifier was present. TCRdb itself ran the 5' RACE reads through MiXCR, one entry per CDR3 protein. The table has about 110,000 distinct CDR3 sequences, 10% to 13% seen once. CDR3 size: 16 residues. The sample originates from a study of spatial heterogeneity in lung cancer. In the study overall: At a median of about 22 months after resection, follow-up PBMC samples were sequenced when available. Study conclusions and caveats: Ubiquitous expanded tumor TCRs surfaced in blood more at resection than they did at follow-up.

Time point in this sample: blood at routine non-recurrence follow-up after resection. Unsorted tumor, nontumor lung tissue or cryopreserved PBMC supplied the whole RNA. Sequencing was performed on PBMCs, taken at follow-up. The receptor was derived from a female donor with early-stage non-small cell lung cancer. The chain recombines TRBV21-1 with TRBJ2-5; no check of the table's D call, TRBD1, against the DNA was made. TRBV21-1 is described as a pseudogene. DNA for the CDR3: TGTGCCAGCAGTACTCTCGACAGGGGGCTGTTGGAGACCCAGTACTTC. Translated, it gives CASSTLDRGLLETQYF.